By share, the clone carrying this T cell receptor (beta chain) ranks as medium-sized. MiXCR re-clonotyped the PCR reads for TCRdb. The sample includes under 50,000 clones, approximately 24% seen only once; the top ten take about 4%. Germline V gene sequence: CDR1 PRHDT, CDR2 FYEKMQ (reference sequence). J gave up 5 bases and V 5 bases, and 6 bases lay outside the gene matches. CDR3 size: 13 residues. The sample is drawn from a study of metastatic and nonmetastatic thyroid tumors. Each patient came to thyroid surgery without any prior treatment (of any kind). The clonotype originates from a male donor with papillary thyroid cancer or a benign thyroid nodule (not recorded which). Some clones in this sample may be carry-over from other donors' samples. The sample was blood. The chain employs TRBV13 and TRBJ2-7, with 7 bases aligning to TRBD1. CDR3 region: CASSPRDRHEQYF. The CDR3 DNA sequence: TGTGCCAGCAGCCCCCGGGACAGACACGAGCAGTACTTC.